These T cell receptor beta chains were read from a single sample in a study of shared clonotypes between healthy human individuals. Sequenced by immunoSEQ multiplex PCR; TCRdb stores in-frame clones only, minus some. Seen here are roughly 2 million clones, roughly 94% observed once, and the top ten hold roughly 0.13%. What was sequenced was naive CD4+ T cells sorted from blood. The receptors were sampled from a man in his late teens or twenties in good health. Each CDR3 is given with its conserved first and last residue. D genes are given only for firm matches. A clone size is listed for some rows: how often the clone was seen (once, few, many), or a class if it is expanded.

v_gene	d_gene	abundance	j_gene	CDR3nt	CDR3aa
TRBV28	TRBD2	NA	TRBJ2-1	TGTGCCAGCAGTTTAACTAGCGGGAGTAGAAATGAGCAGTTCTTC	CASSLTSGSRNEQFF
TRBV19	NA	NA	TRBJ2-7	TGTGCCAGTAGTATAGGTCCTTCCTACGAGCAGTACTTC	CASSIGPSYEQYF
TRBV27	NA	NA	TRBJ1-2	TGTGCCAGCATATCAGGGAACATCTATGGCTACACCTTC	CASISGNIYGYTF
TRBV7-9	NA	NA	TRBJ1-2	TGTGCCAGCAGCTTAACCGGGCTGTATGGCTACACCTTC	CASSLTGLYGYTF
TRBV2	TRBD1	NA	TRBJ1-4	TGTGCCAGCAGTGTACAGGGGTGGGCTAATGAAAAACTGTTTTTT	CASSVQGWANEKLFF
TRBV29-1	TRBD1	once	TRBJ1-2	TGCAGCGTACCGGGACAGGGGTACTATGGCTACACCTTC	CSVPGQGYYGYTF
TRBV2	NA	few	TRBJ2-2	TGTGCCAGCAGTGAATTTCGGAACACCGGGGAGCTGTTTTTT	CASSEFRNTGELFF
TRBV28	NA	NA	TRBJ2-2	TGTGCCAGCAGTTCCCCTTTGGGGGGGCCGGACACCGGGGAGCTGTTTTTT	CASSSPLGGPDTGELFF
TRBV15	TRBD2	NA	TRBJ2-4	TGTGCCACCAGCACAGGGACTAGCGGGGGGAAGCTAGCCAAAAACATTCAGTACTTC	CATSTGTSGGKLAKNIQYF
TRBV5-1	NA	NA	TRBJ2-2	TGCGCCAGCAGCGCCACAGGACGGGCGAACACCGGGGAGCTGTTTTTT	CASSATGRANTGELFF
TRBV5-1	TRBD1	NA	TRBJ2-7	TGCGCCAGCAGCCCAGACAGGGCTAGTATTTACGAGCAGTACTTC	CASSPDRASIYEQYF
TRBV7-9	NA	NA	TRBJ1-6	TGTGCCAGCAGCTACGGGCAGGCTAATTCACCCCTCCACTTT	CASSYGQANSPLHF
TRBV11-2	NA	NA	TRBJ1-4	TGTGCCAGCAGGAAACCCGGGGTGAGAGAAAAACTGTTTTTT	CASRKPGVREKLFF
TRBV6-1	NA	NA	TRBJ1-1	TGTGCCAGCACCCAATTCCGGGGAACTACTGAAGCTTTCTTT	CASTQFRGTTEAFF
TRBV7-2	NA	NA	TRBJ2-5	TGTGCCAGCACCGAAGACAGTTCCTGGGAGACCCAGTACTTC	CASTEDSSWETQYF
TRBV4-1	NA	NA	TRBJ2-7	TGCGCCAGCAGCCCCCAGGGGATAGGGGGGGAGCAGTACTTC	CASSPQGIGGEQYF
TRBV19	NA	NA	TRBJ2-3	TGTGCCAGTAGTGACGGGGGCGGCACAGATACGCAGTATTTT	CASSDGGGTDTQYF
TRBV5-6	NA	NA	TRBJ1-5	TGTGCCAGCAGCCCCTCGGGGGGCAGGGGCAATCAGCCCCAGCATTTT	CASSPSGGRGNQPQHF
TRBV2	NA	NA	TRBJ2-7	TGTGCCAGCAATGAACAGCCTTACTACGAGCAGTACTTC	CASNEQPYYEQYF
TRBV6-1	NA	NA	TRBJ2-3	TGTGCCACATGTTCGGGGAGCACAGATACGCAGTATTTT	CATCSGSTDTQYF
TRBV6-4	NA	NA	TRBJ2-7	TGTGCCAGCTCCCCGGACCTTACCTACGAGCAGTACTTC	CASSPDLTYEQYF
TRBV28	NA	NA	TRBJ2-3	TGTGCCAGCAGTCCCCGGCGACTTACGACCACAGATACGCAGTATTTT	CASSPRRLTTTDTQYF
TRBV10-1	NA	NA	TRBJ2-2	TGCGCCAGCAGCCACACGAACACCGGGGAGCTGTTTTTT	CASSHTNTGELFF
TRBV30	NA	NA	TRBJ1-5	TGTGCCGCAGGGTTTTCTCAGCCCCAGCATTTT	CAAGFSQPQHF
TRBV28	NA	NA	TRBJ1-4	TGTGCCAGCAGTAGGACAGATAATGAAAAACTGTTTTTT	CASSRTDNEKLFF
TRBV7-8	NA	NA	TRBJ2-1	TGTGCCAGCAGCTTAGTCAGGGTTGTCAATGAGCAGTTCTTC	CASSLVRVVNEQFF
TRBV9	NA	NA	TRBJ2-5	TGTGCCAGCAGCGCGGGACAAATGGAGACCCAGTACTTC	CASSAGQMETQYF
TRBV5-1	NA	NA	TRBJ2-3	TGCGCCAGCAGCGCAGGCGGCCCATCCGGGACCTACACAGATACGCAGTATTTT	CASSAGGPSGTYTDTQYF
TRBV7-2	TRBD2	NA	TRBJ2-3	TGTGCCAGCAGCCGCCCCCCTAGCGGGAGTATTGATACGCAGTATTTT	CASSRPPSGSIDTQYF
TRBV7-6	TRBD1	NA	TRBJ2-5	TGTGCCAGCAGCTTTGGGACAGGATTCCAAGAGACCCAGTACTTC	CASSFGTGFQETQYF
TRBV5-1	NA	NA	TRBJ1-2	TGCGCCAGCGCCCTGGACGGGGGAATAGGTGGCTACACCTTC	CASALDGGIGGYTF
TRBV28	TRBD2	NA	TRBJ2-3	TGTGCCAGCAGTTCCTACACCGGGACTAGCGGGAGATTCACAGATACGCAGTATTTT	CASSSYTGTSGRFTDTQYF
TRBV29-1	NA	NA	TRBJ1-1	TGCAGCGCCGGGCGATGGGGCGCGGACACTGAAGCTTTCTTT	CSAGRWGADTEAFF
TRBV9	NA	NA	TRBJ2-1	TGTGCCAGCAGCGTAGGGGTATTGAATGAGCAGTTCTTC	CASSVGVLNEQFF
TRBV6-1	NA	NA	TRBJ2-7	TGTGCCAGCAGTGACGCGGGGCCCCCCTACGAGCAGTACTTC	CASSDAGPPYEQYF
TRBV5-4	TRBD1	NA	TRBJ2-5	TGTGCCAGCAGCTTGCCACCGACAGGGAAGGTTGCGGAGACCCAGTACTTC	CASSLPPTGKVAETQYF
TRBV9	NA	NA	TRBJ1-2	TGTGCCAGCAGCGTAGTCGGCCAGGGCGATGGCTACACCTTC	CASSVVGQGDGYTF
TRBV30	NA	NA	TRBJ2-7	TGTGCCTGGAGTGTAGATAAAACAGGTTCGTACTTC	CAWSVDKTGSYF